This paragraph reports one T cell receptor (beta chain). Its antigen is unknown. Other DNA sequences within the sample encode an identical CDR3. The data originate from a study of shared clonotypes between healthy human individuals. Findings and caveats of the study: Rarefaction demonstrated incomplete sorted-subset sequencing despite large depth.

Germline values: CDR1 MNHEY, CDR2 SMNVEV (reference sequence). The CDR3 covers 14 residues. V gave up 5 bases and J gave up 10 bases; unmatched junction bases: 7. Across several immunoSEQ plates, the genomic DNA of each subset was split evenly. Using immunoSEQ multiplex PCR, the repertoire was profiled, and TCRdb retains in-frame clones only, with some absent. Here the sample spans 1.5 million to 2.5 million clones, less than 95% being singletons. Only CD45RO-negative cells positively selected for CCR7 counted as naive CD8 cells, so terminally differentiated effector memory CD45RA+ cells were excluded.

The gene calls are TRBV27 and TRBJ1-6; 8 nucleotides align to TRBD1. This receptor was taken from a man in his late teens or twenties in good health. The sequencing sample was made of naive CD8+ T cells sorted from blood. The CDR3 bases are TGTGCCAGCAGTCCTGGACAGGGCAACTCACCCCTCCACTTT. Protein product: CASSPGQGNSPLHF.